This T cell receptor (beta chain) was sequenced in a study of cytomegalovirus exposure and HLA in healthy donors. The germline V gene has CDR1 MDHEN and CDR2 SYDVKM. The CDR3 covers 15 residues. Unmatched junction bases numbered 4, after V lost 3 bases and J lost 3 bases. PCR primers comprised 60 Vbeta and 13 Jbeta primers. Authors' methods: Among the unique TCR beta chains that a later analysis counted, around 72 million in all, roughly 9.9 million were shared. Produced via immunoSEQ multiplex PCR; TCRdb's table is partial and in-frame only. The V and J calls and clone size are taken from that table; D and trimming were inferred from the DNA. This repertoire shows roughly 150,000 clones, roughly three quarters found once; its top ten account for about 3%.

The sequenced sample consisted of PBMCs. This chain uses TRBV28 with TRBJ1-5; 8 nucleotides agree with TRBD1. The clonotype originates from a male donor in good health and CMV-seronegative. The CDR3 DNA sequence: TGTGCCAGCAGTTTCCCAGGGGGCTCCAATCAGCCCCAGCATTTT. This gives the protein CASSFPGGSNQPQHF.